This record concerns one T cell receptor (beta chain) sequence. Its antigen is not known. This record comes from a study of Graves' ophthalmopathy and Graves' hyperthyroidism. For the study at large: Peripheral blood sampling occurred at initial diagnosis, before any treatment.

RNA transcripts were the template, and TCR beta CDR3 regions were amplified from them. Following a first-round RT-PCR that used HTBI primers, a second-round multiplex PCR was carried out. TCRdb reprocessed the multiplex PCR reads with MiXCR, giving one entry per CDR3 protein. The sample lists 740,000 or so distinct CDR3 sequences, roughly 40% occurring once. V lost 3 bases and J lost 3, with 10 bases in between. CDR3 length: 14 amino acids. Germline loops: CDR1 KGHDR, CDR2 SFDVKD. Points from the study as a whole: The model achieved approximately 71% sensitivity and less than 75% specificity for ophthalmopathy progression.

The J gene is TRBJ2-5, the V gene TRBV24-1; possibly TRBD1 or TRBD2 for D (5 bases each). Sequenced input: peripheral blood. This clonotype originated in an adult man with Graves' ophthalmopathy. CDR3 sequence (DNA): TGTGCCACCAGTGATAAGGGGACGGAAGAGACCCAGTACTTC. Protein sequence: CATSDKGTEETQYF.